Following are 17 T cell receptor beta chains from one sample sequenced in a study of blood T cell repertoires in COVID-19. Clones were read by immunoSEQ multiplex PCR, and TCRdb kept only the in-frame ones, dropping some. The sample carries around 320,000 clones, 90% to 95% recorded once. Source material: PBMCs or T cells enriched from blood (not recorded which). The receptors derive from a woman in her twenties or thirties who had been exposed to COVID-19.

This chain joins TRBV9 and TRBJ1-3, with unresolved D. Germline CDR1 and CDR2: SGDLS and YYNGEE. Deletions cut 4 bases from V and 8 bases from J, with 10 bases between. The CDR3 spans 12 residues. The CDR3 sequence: CASSPAGHTIYF. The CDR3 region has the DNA TGTGCCAGCAGCCCCGCCGGTCACACCATATATTTT. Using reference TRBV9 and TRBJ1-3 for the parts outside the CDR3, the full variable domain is DSGVTQTPKHLITATGQRVTLRCSPRSGDLSVYWYQQSLDQGLQFLIQYYNGEERAKGNILERFSAQQFPDLHSELNLSSLELGDSALYFCASSPAGHTIYFGEGSWLTVV.

The CDR3 here is CASSWTGYQGYTF. The CDR3 DNA sequence: TGTGCCAGCAGCTGGACAGGGTATCAGGGCTACACCTTC. V and J are TRBV5-8 and TRBJ1-2, with 8 bases lining up with TRBD1. Germline V gene data show CDR1 as SGHTS and CDR2 as YDEGEE. The CDR3 length is 13 residues. Germline trimming cut 3 bases from V and 8 bases from J; bases unmatched to any gene: 6. Using reference TRBV5-8 and TRBJ1-2 for the parts outside the CDR3, the full variable domain is EAGVTQSPTHLIKTRGQQATLRCSPISGHTSVYWYQQALGLGLQFLLWYDEGEERNRGNFPPRFSGRQFPNYSSELNVNALELEDSALYLCASSWTGYQGYTFGSGTRLTVV.

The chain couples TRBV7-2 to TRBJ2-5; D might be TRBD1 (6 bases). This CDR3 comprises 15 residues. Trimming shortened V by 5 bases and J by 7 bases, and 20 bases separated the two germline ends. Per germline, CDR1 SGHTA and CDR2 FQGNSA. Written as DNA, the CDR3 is TGTGCCAGCAGCCCTCGGACAGTAACCTTGGGGACCCAGTACTTC. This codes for CASSPRTVTLGTQYF. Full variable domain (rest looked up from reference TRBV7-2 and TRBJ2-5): GAGVSQSPSNKVTEKGKDVELRCDPISGHTALYWYRQSLGQGLEFLIYFQGNSAPDKSGLPSDRFSAERTGGSVSTLTIQRTQQEDSAVYLCASSPRTVTLGTQYFGPGTRLLVL.

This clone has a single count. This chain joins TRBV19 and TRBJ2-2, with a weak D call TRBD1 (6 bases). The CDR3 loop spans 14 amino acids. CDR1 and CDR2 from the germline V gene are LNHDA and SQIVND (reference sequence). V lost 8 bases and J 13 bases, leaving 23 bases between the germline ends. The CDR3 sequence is CASGVGQPPRRLFF. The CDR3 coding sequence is TGTGCCAGTGGGGTCGGACAGCCACCCAGGAGGCTGTTTTTT.

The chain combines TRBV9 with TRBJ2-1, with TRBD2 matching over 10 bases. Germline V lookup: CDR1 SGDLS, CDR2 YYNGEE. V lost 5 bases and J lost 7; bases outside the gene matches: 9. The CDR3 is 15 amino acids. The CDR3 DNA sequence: TGTGCCAGCAGTTCAAGCGGGGGGGCATGGAATGAGCAGTTCTTC. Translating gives CASSSSGGAWNEQFF.

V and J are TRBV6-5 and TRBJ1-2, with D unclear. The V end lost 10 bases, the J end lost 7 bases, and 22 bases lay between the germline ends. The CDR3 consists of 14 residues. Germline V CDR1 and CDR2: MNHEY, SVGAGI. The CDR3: CATSLASGGGGYTF. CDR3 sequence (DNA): TGTGCCACCTCTTTGGCTTCCGGCGGAGGTGGCTACACCTTC.

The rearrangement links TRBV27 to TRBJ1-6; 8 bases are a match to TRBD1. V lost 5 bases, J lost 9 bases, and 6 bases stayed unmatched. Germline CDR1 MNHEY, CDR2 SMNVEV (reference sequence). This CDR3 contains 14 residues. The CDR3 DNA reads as TGTGCCAGCAGTATCCGACAGGGGAGTTCACCCCTCCACTTT. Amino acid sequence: CASSIRQGSSPLHF.

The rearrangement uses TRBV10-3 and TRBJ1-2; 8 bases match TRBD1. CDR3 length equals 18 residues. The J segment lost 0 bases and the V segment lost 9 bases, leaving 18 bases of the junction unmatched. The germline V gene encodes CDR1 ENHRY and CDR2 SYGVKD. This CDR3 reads CAIRTYGQGAQANYGYTF. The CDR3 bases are TGTGCCATACGTACCTACGGGCAGGGGGCTCAAGCTAACTATGGCTACACCTTC.

In nucleotides, the CDR3 is TGCAGCGTTGAAGAGACTAACAGGGGGCAAGGGCACCAGCATTTT. Amino acids: CSVEETNRGQGHQHF. V gene TRBV29-1 combines with J gene TRBJ1-5, with TRBD1 matching over 9 bases. Trimming at V came to 0 bases and at J to 12 bases, leaving 12 bases not matched to a gene. This CDR3 is 15 amino acids long. Germline V gene data show CDR1 as SQVTM and CDR2 as ANQGSEA.

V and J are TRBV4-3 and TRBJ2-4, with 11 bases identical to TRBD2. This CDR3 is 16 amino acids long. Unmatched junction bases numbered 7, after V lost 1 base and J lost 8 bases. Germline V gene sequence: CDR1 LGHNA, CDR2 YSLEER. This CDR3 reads CASSQARLAGGDIQYF. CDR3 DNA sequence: TGCGCCAGCAGCCAAGCTAGGCTAGCGGGGGGAGACATTCAGTACTTC.

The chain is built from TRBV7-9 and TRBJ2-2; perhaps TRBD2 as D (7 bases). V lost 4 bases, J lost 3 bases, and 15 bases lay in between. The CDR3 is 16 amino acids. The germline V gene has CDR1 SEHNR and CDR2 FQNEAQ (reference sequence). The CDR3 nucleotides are TGTGCCAGCAGCTCTTGGGGGGGCAGACACACCGGGGAGCTGTTTTTT. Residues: CASSSWGGRHTGELFF. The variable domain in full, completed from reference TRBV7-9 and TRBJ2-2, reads DTGVSQNPRHKITKRGQNVTFRCDPISEHNRLYWYRQTLGQGPEFLTYFQNEAQLEKSRLLSDRFSAERPKGSFSTLEIQRTEQGDSAMYLCASSSWGGRHTGELFFGEGSRLTVL.

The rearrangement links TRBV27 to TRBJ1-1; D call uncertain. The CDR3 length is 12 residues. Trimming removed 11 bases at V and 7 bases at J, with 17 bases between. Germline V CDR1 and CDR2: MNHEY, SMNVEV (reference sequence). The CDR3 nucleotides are TGTGCCCGGAGGAATAAGGCTGATGAAGCTTTCTTT. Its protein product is CARRNKADEAFF.

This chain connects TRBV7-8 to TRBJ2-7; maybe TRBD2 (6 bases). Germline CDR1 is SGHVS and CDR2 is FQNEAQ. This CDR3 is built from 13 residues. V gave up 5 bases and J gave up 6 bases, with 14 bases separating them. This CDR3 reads CASSPRLEGEQYF. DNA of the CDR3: TGTGCCAGCAGCCCCCGACTAGAGGGCGAGCAGTACTTC.

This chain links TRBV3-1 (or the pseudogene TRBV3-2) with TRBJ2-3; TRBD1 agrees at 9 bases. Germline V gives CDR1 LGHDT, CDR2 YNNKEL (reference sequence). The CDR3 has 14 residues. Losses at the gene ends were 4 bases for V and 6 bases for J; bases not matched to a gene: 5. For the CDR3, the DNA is TGTGCCAGCAGCCCGGTACAGGGGGCGGATACGCAGTATTTT. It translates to CASSPVQGADTQYF.

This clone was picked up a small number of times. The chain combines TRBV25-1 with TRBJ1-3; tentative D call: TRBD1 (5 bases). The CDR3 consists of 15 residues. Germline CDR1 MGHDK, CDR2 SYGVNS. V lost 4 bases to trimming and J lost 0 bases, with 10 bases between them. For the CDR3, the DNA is TGTGCCAGCAGTGTTACAGGATCCTCTGGAAACACCATATATTTT. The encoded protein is CASSVTGSSGNTIYF. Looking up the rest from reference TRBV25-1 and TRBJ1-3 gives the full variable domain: EADIYQTPRYLVIGTGKKITLECSQTMGHDKMYWYQQDPGMELHLIHYSYGVNSTEKGDLSSESTVSRIRTEHFPLTLESARPSHTSQYLCASSVTGSSGNTIYFGEGSWLTVV.

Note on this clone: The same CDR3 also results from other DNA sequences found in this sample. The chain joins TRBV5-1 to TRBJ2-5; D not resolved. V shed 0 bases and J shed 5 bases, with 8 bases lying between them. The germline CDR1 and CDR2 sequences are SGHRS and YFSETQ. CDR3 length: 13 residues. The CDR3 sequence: CASSLAGSETQYF. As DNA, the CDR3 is TGCGCCAGCAGCTTGGCCGGTTCGGAGACCCAGTACTTC.

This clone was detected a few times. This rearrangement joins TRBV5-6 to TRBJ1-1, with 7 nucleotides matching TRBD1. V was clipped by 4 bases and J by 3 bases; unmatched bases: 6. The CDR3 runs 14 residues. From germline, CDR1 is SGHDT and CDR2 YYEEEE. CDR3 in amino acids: CASSVTGLDTEAFF. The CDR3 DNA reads TGTGCCAGCAGCGTGACAGGGTTGGACACTGAAGCTTTCTTT.